This T cell receptor (beta chain) was documented in a study of blood T cell repertoires in COVID-19. Study at large: Samples taken during acute and convalescent COVID-19 were collected in the United States, Italy and Spain.

Authors' methods: It was from reference gene primer amplification that nucleated cell counts were estimated. The table came from immunoSEQ multiplex PCR; TCRdb's copy has only in-frame clones and leaves some out. V, J and clone size were drawn from that table, and D and trimming were deduced from the DNA. In the table there are about 310,000 clones, more than 75% of which are singletons. The ends were cut back, 0 bases at V and 5 bases at J, with 13 bases in the middle. The CDR3 runs to 15 residues. The germline CDR1 and CDR2 sequences are SGHTA and FQGNSA. The sequenced sample consisted of peripheral blood. The rearrangement joins TRBV7-2 to TRBJ1-2; D may be TRBD1 (5 bases). The receptor was isolated from a woman in her 50s who had recovered from COVID-19. Written as DNA, the CDR3 is TGTGCCAGCAGCTTAGCGCTGTCGGGGGTGTATGGCTACACCTTC. It is translated as CASSLALSGVYGYTF.